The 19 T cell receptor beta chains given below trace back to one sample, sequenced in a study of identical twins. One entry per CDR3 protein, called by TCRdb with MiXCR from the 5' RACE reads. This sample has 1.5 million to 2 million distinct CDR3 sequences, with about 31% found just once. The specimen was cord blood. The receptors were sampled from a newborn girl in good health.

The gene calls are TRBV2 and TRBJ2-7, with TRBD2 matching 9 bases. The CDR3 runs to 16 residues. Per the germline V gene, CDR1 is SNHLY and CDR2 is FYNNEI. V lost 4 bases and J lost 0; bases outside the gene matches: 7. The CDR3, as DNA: TGTGCCAGCAGTGCCGCGAGACTAGCGGCCTCCTACGAGCAGTACTTC. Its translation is CASSAARLAASYEQYF.

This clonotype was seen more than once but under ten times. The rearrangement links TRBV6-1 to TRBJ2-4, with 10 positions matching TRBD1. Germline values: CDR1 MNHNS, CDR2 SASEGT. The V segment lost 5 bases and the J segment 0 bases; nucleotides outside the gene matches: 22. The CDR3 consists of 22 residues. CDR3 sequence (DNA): TGTGCCAGCAGTACGAACACCATAACGGACAGGGGGGAGTTTCTAGCCAAAAACATTCAGTACTTC. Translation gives CASSTNTITDRGEFLAKNIQYF.

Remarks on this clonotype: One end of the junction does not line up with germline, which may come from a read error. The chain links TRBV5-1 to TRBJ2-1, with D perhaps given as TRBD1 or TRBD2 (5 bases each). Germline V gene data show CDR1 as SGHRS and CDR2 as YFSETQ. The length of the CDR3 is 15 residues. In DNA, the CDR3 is TGCGCCAGCAGCTTGGGGGGGAGCTCCCACAATGAGCAGTTCTTC. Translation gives CASSLGGSSHNEQFF.

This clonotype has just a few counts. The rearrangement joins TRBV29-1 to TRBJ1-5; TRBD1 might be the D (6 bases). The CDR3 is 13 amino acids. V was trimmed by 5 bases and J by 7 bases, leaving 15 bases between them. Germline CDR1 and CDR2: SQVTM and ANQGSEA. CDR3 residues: CSVLWGANQPQHF. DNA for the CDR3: TGCAGCGTTCTCTGGGGGGCAAACCAGCCCCAGCATTTT.

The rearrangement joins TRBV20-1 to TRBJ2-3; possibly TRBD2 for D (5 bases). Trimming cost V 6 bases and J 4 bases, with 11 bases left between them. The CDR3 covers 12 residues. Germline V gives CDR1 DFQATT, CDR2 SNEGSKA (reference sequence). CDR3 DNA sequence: TGCAGTGCGGCGGACTCCGCAGATACGCAGTATTTT. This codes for CSAADSADTQYF.

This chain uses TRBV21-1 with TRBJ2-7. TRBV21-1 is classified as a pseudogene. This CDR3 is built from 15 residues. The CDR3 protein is CASSKAEQSSYEQYF. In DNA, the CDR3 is TGTGCCAGCAGCAAAGCGGAACAGAGCTCCTACGAGCAGTACTTC.

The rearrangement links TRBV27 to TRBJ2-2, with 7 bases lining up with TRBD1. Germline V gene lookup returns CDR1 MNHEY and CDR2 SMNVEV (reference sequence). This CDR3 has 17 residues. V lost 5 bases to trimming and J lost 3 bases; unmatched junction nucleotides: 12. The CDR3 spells CASSPFPRTGDTGELFF. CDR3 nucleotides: TGTGCCAGCAGTCCCTTCCCTAGGACAGGCGACACCGGGGAGCTGTTTTTT.

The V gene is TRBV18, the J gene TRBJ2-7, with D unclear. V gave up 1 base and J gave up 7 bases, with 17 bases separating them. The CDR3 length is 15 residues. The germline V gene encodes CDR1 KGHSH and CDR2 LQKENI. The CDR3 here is CASSPRTSDYNEQYF. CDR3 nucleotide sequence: TGTGCCAGCTCACCACGAACTTCGGATTACAATGAGCAGTACTTC.

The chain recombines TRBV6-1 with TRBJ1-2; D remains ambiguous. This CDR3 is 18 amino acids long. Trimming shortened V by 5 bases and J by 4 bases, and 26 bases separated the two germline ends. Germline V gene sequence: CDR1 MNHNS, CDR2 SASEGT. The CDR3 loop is CASSPKTKQSRVFYGYTF. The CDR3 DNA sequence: TGTGCCAGCAGTCCCAAGACCAAACAGAGCCGGGTGTTCTATGGCTACACCTTC.

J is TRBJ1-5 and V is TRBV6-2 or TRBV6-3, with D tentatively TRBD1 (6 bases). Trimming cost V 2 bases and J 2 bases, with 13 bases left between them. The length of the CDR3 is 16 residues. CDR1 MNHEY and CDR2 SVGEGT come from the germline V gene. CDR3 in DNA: TGTGCCAGCAGTTACCTCAGGGGCCCCCGCAATCAGCCCCAGCATTTT. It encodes CASSYLRGPRNQPQHF.

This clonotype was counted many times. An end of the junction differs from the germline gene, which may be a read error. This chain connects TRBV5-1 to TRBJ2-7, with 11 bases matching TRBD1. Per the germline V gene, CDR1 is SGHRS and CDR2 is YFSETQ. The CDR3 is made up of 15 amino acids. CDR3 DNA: TGTGCCAGCAGCTTGGCGGGACAGGGGGCCTACGAGCAGTACTTC. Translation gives CASSLAGQGAYEQYF.

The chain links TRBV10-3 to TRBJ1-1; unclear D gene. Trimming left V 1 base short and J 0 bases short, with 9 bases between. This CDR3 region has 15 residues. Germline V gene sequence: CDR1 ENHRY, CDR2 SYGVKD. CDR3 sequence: CAISEWDTVNTEAFF. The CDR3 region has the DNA TGTGCCATCAGTGAGTGGGATACAGTGAACACTGAAGCTTTCTTT.

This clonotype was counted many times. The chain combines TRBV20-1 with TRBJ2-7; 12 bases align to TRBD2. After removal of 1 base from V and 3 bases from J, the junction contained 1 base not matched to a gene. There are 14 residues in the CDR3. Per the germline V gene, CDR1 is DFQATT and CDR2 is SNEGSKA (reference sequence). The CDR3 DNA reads TGCAGTGCTAGAGGGACTAGCGGGATCTACGAGCAGTACTTC. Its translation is CSARGTSGIYEQYF.

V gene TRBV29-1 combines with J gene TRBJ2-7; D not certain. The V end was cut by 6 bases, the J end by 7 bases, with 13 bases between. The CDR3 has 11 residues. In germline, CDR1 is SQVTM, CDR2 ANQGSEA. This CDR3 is CSVRPRWEQYF. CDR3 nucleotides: TGCAGCGTGCGACCGCGGTGGGAGCAGTACTTC.

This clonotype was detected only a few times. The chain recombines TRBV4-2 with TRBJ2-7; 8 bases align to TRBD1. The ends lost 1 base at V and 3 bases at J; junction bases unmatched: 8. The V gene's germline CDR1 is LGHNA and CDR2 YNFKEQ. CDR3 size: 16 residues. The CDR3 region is CASSQGAGTGFYEQYF. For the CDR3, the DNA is TGTGCCAGCAGCCAAGGGGCCGGGACAGGCTTCTACGAGCAGTACTTC.

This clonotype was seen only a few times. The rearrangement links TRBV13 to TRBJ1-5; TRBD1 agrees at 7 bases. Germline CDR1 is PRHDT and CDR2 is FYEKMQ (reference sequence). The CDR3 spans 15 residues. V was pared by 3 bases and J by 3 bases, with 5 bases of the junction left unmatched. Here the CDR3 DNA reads TGTGCCAGCAGCTTTGGCCAGGGGGACAATCAGCCCCAGCATTTT. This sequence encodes CASSFGQGDNQPQHF.

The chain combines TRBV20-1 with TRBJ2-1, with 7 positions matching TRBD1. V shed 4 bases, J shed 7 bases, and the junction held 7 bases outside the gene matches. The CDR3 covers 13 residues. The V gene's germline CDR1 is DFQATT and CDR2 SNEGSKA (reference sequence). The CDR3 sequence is CSAKTQGTNEQFF. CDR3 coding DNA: TGCAGTGCTAAGACACAGGGGACGAATGAGCAGTTCTTC.

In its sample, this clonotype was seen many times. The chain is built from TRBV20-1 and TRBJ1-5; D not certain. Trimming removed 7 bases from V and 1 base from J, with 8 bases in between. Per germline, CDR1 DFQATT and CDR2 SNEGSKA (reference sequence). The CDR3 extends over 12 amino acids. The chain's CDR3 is CSENGSNQPQHF. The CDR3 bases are TGCAGTGAGAATGGGAGCAATCAGCCCCAGCATTTT.

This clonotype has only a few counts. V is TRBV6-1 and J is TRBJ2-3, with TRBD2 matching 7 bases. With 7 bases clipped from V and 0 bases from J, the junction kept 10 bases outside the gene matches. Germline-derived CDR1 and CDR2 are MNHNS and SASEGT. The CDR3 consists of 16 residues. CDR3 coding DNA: TGTGCCAGCATCCGACTAGCCGAAGCTAGCACAGATACGCAGTATTTT. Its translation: CASIRLAEASTDTQYF.